Below are 13 T cell receptor beta chains sequenced from a single sample in a study of blood T cell repertoires in COVID-19. Produced via immunoSEQ multiplex PCR; TCRdb's table is partial and in-frame only. This sample has around 200,000 clones, with around 85% found just once. The sample taken for sequencing was PBMCs or T cells enriched from blood (not recorded which). The receptors were gathered from a woman between 25 and 40 years old who had recovered from COVID-19.

This sequence joins TRBV7-2 and TRBJ2-5, with 11 bases matching TRBD2. Looked up from germline, CDR1 is SGHTA and CDR2 is FQGNSA. Trimming removed 5 bases from V and 4 bases from J; junction bases left unmatched: 3. The CDR3 sequence is 14 residues long. CDR3 nucleotides: TGTGCCAGCAGCCAAACTAGCGGGGGAGAGACCCAGTACTTC. Translated, it gives CASSQTSGGETQYF.

This chain joins TRBV5-1 and TRBJ2-3, with 7 bases that match TRBD2. Germline assignment: CDR1 SGHRS and CDR2 YFSETQ. There are 15 residues in the CDR3. Trimming at V came to 1 base and at J to 2 bases, leaving 4 bases not matched to a gene. The chain's CDR3 is CASSLRLAATDTQYF. The CDR3, as DNA: TGCGCCAGCAGCTTGAGGCTAGCGGCCACAGATACGCAGTATTTT.

In its sample, this clone was seen once. The J gene is TRBJ1-1, the V gene TRBV29-1, with 9 bases lining up with TRBD1. The CDR3 extends over 10 amino acids. The germline V gene has CDR1 SQVTM and CDR2 ANQGSEA. V trimming: 6 bases; J trimming: 9 bases; junction bases outside the gene matches: 2. The CDR3 DNA is TGCAGCGTGACAGGGGGTCAAGCTTTCTTT. It is translated as CSVTGGQAFF.

This chain joins TRBV28 and TRBJ2-4; D might be TRBD1 (6 bases). Trimming took 2 bases from V and 7 from J, leaving 6 bases between them. The CDR3 has 12 residues. Germline lookup yields CDR1 MDHEN and CDR2 SYDVKM. The CDR3: CASSLQGNIQYF. CDR3 DNA sequence: TGTGCCAGCAGTTTACAGGGGAACATTCAGTACTTC. The full variable domain, with the rest looked up from reference TRBV28 and TRBJ2-4, is DVKVTQSSRYLVKRTGEKVFLECVQDMDHENMFWYRQDPGLGLRLIYFSYDVKMKEKGDIPEGYSVSREKKERFSLILESASTNQTSMYLCASSLQGNIQYFGAGTRLSVL.

The J gene is TRBJ2-5, the V gene TRBV7-8, with 8 nucleotides matching TRBD1. The CDR3 is 17 residues long. After removal of 5 bases from V and 4 bases from J, the junction contained 15 bases not matched to a gene. Germline V gene lookup returns CDR1 SGHVS and CDR2 FQNEAQ. Here the CDR3 reads CASSRTGGSFKGETQYF. As DNA, the CDR3 is TGTGCCAGCAGCCGAACAGGGGGGTCGTTTAAAGGAGAGACCCAGTACTTC.

The rearrangement joins TRBV18 to TRBJ2-5; the D is unclear. Trimming stripped 4 bases from V and 0 bases from J, with 9 bases between. CDR1 KGHSH and CDR2 LQKENI come from the germline V gene. CDR3 length: 14 amino acids. The CDR3 sequence is CASSLNRDQETQYF. CDR3 DNA sequence: TGTGCCAGCTCACTCAACCGGGACCAAGAGACCCAGTACTTC. Complete variable domain (other parts from reference TRBV18 and TRBJ2-5): NAGVMQNPRHLVRRRGQEARLRCSPMKGHSHVYWYRQLPEEGLKFMVYLQKENIIDESGMPKERFSAEFPKEGPSILRIQQVVRGDSAAYFCASSLNRDQETQYFGPGTRLLVL.

The V call is TRBV6-5, the J call TRBJ1-5; no clear D. The germline V and J ends were trimmed by 7 bases and 2 bases, with 15 bases remaining between them. Germline CDR1 and CDR2: MNHEY and SVGAGI. The CDR3 extends over 15 amino acids. CDR3 amino acids: CASIRGNGRNQPQHF. As DNA, the CDR3 is TGTGCCAGCATTCGGGGTAATGGGCGCAATCAGCCCCAGCATTTT.

The V gene is TRBV18, the J gene TRBJ1-5; D unclear. The CDR3 is 15 amino acids. The V end lost 3 bases, the J end lost 5 bases, and 14 bases lay between the germline ends. Germline V lookup: CDR1 KGHSH, CDR2 LQKENI. CDR3 amino acids: CASSPTGVTYQPQHF. DNA for the CDR3: TGTGCCAGCTCACCGACCGGAGTCACATATCAGCCCCAGCATTTT.

The V call is TRBV29-1, the J call TRBJ1-2; a possible D gene is TRBD1 (6 bases). The germline V and J ends were trimmed by 5 bases and 0 bases, with 16 bases remaining between them. Germline CDR1 SQVTM, CDR2 ANQGSEA. This CDR3 has 15 residues. CDR3 in amino acids: CSVRSGTRANYGYTF. The CDR3 nucleotides are TGCAGCGTTCGTTCCGGGACACGAGCTAACTATGGCTACACCTTC.

V usage is TRBV6-5 and J usage is TRBJ2-7, with 8 bases fitting TRBD2. The germline V gene encodes CDR1 MNHEY and CDR2 SVGAGI. This CDR3 spans 15 amino acids. Trimming cost V 6 bases and J 0 bases; bases outside gene matches: 7. CDR3 residues: CASSLRGGPSYEQYF. The CDR3 bases are TGTGCCAGCAGCCTTCGGGGGGGGCCCTCCTACGAGCAGTACTTC.

This clone appeared a few times. V and J are TRBV3-1 (or the pseudogene TRBV3-2) and TRBJ1-1; 10 bases are shared with TRBD1. The CDR3 sequence is 21 residues long. CDR1 is LGHDT, CDR2 YNNKEL, per germline (reference sequence). J lost 0 bases, V lost 4 bases, and 20 bases had no gene match. CDR3 protein: CASSRRVGTGVSGGMNTEAFF. CDR3 nucleotide sequence: TGTGCCAGCAGCCGCCGCGTAGGGACAGGGGTTAGCGGGGGTATGAACACTGAAGCTTTCTTT.

This chain joins TRBV27 and TRBJ2-7; D is unresolved. This CDR3 comprises 15 residues. V was clipped by 6 bases and J by 5 bases, with 20 bases between them. Germline V gene data show CDR1 as MNHEY and CDR2 as SMNVEV (reference sequence). CDR3 coding DNA: TGTGCCAGCAGAGACCACAGCTCCAAGTACCACGAGCAGTACGTC. Its translation: CASRDHSSKYHEQYV.

V usage is TRBV18 and J usage is TRBJ1-1; possibly TRBD1 for D (6 bases). Germline V gives CDR1 KGHSH, CDR2 LQKENI. CDR3 length: 16 amino acids. Trimming took 6 bases from V and 1 from J, leaving 18 bases between them. In DNA, the CDR3 is TGTGCCAGCTCGCTCTTTACGGGACAAGAGAACACTGAAGCTTTCTTT. This codes for CASSLFTGQENTEAFF.